This T cell receptor (beta chain) is from a study of shared clonotypes between healthy human individuals. TCRdb keeps only in-frame clones here, not all; method: immunoSEQ multiplex PCR. The sample holds about 2.1 million clones; roughly 91% are singletons and the top ten take around 1.7%. CD45RO-negative, CCR7-selected cells formed the naive CD8 fraction, which excluded terminally differentiated effector memory CD45RA+ cells. Sequencing input: naive CD8+ T cells from PBMCs. The clonotype was recovered from a man aged 18 to 35 in good health. Some clones in this sample may be carry-over from other donors' samples.

The CDR3 here is CASSERAGGTDTQYF. The DNA for the CDR3 is TGTGCCAGCAGTGAAAGGGCAGGGGGCACAGATACGCAGTATTTT. The V and J genes are TRBV6-1 and TRBJ2-3; tentatively, D is TRBD1 (6 bases). Trimming cost V 2 bases and J 1 base, with 10 bases left between them. Germline V gene lookup returns CDR1 MNHNS and CDR2 SASEGT. The CDR3 contains 15 residues.